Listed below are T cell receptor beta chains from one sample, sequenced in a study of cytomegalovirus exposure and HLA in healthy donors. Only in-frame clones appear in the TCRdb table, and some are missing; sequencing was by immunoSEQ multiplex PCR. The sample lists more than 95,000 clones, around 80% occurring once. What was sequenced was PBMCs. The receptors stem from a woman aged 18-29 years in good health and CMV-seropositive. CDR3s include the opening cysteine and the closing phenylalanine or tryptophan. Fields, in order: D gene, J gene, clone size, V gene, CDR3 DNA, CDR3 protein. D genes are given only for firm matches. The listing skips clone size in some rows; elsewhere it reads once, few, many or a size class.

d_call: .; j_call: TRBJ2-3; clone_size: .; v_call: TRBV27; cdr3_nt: TGTGCCAGCAGCCCCAATAGTCCCCTCACAGATACGCAGTATTTT; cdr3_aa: CASSPNSPLTDTQYF
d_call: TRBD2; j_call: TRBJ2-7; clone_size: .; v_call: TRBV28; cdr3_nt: TGTGCCAGCAGTTTCATCGGGACTACCGAGCAGTACTTC; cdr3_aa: CASSFIGTTEQYF
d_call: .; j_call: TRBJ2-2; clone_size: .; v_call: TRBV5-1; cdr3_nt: TGCGCCAGCGAACAAAGCGACACCGGGGAGCTGTTTTTT; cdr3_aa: CASEQSDTGELFF
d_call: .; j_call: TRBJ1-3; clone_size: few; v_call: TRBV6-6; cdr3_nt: TGTGCCAGCAGTTACTCCAGCCACAGCTCTGGAAACACCATATATTTT; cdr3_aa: CASSYSSHSSGNTIYF
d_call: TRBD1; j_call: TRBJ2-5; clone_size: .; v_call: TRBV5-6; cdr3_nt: TGTGCCAGCAGCTTGGCCAGATGGACAGGAGACCAAGAGACCCAGTACTTC; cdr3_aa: CASSLARWTGDQETQYF
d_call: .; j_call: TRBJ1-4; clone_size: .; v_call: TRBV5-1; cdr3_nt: TGCGCCAGCAGCTCGCCGGGGTTTAATGAAAAACTGTTTTTT; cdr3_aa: CASSSPGFNEKLFF
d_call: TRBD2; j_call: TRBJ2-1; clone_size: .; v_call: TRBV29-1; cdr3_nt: TGCAGCGTTGTTCGGCTAGCGGGAGGTTATGAGCAGTTCTTC; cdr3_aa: CSVVRLAGGYEQFF
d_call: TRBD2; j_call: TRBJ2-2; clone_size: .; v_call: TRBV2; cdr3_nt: TGTGCCAGCGATCAGGAGGGAGGGACGAACACCGGGGAGCTGTTTTTT; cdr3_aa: CASDQEGGTNTGELFF
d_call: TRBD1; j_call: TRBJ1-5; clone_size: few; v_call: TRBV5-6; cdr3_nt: TGTGCCAGCAGCTACGGGACAGCGATTAGCAATCAGCCCCAGCATTTT; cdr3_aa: CASSYGTAISNQPQHF
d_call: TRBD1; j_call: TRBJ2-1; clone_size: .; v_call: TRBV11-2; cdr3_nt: TGTGCCAGTAAGACAGGGCGCAATGAGCAGTTCTTC; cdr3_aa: CASKTGRNEQFF
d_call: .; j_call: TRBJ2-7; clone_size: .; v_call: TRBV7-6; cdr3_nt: TGTGCCAGCAGCTTAGAAGACTCCCCCTCCTACGAGCAGTACTTC; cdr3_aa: CASSLEDSPSYEQYF
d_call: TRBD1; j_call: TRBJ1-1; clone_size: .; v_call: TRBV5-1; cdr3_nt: TGCGCCAGCAGCTCTAAGGCAGGGGGACGGAACACTGAAGCTTTCTTT; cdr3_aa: CASSSKAGGRNTEAFF
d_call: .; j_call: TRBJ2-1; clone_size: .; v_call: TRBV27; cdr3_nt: TGTGCCAGCAGCCTGAGGGCGACCCTATCCTACAATGAGCAGTTCTTC; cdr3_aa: CASSLRATLSYNEQFF
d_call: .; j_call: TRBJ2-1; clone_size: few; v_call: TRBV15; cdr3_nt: TGTGCCACCAGCAGGGGGACTTGGGCAGACCGGGACAATGAGCAGTTCTTC; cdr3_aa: CATSRGTWADRDNEQFF
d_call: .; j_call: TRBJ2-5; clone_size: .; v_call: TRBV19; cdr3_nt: TGTGCCAGTAGTATCGGGGCGGGGACAGAGTGGGCTATTGGAGAGACCCAGTACTTC; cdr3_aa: CASSIGAGTEWAIGETQYF
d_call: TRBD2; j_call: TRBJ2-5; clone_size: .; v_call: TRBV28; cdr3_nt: TGTGCCAGCAGTAAGTCACCACTAGCGGTAATCCAAGAGACCCAGTACTTC; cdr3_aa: CASSKSPLAVIQETQYF
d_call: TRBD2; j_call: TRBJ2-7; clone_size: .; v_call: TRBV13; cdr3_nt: TGTGCCAGCAGCTTAGGCGGGAGGGGTACCTACGAGCAGTACTTC; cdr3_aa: CASSLGGRGTYEQYF
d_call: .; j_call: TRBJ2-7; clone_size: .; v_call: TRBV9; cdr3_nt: TGTGCCAGCAGCGTAGTTGGCGGGACCAACGAGCAGTACTTC; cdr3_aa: CASSVVGGTNEQYF
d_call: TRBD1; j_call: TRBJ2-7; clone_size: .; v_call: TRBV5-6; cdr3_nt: TGTGCCAGCAGACCGACAGGGTATAACGACGAGCAGTACTTC; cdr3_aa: CASRPTGYNDEQYF
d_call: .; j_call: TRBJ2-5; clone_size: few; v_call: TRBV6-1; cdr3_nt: TGTGCCAGCAGTAAAGGGACGCAGGGGCAGTACTTC; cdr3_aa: CASSKGTQGQYF
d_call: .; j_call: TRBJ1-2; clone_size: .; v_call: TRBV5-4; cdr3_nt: TGTGCCAGCAGCTTGGGACAGTACTATGGCTACACCTTC; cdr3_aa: CASSLGQYYGYTF
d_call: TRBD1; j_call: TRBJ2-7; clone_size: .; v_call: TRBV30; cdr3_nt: TGTGCCTGGAGTGTGAAGGGGACAGGGGGCTACGAGCAGTACTTC; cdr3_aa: CAWSVKGTGGYEQYF
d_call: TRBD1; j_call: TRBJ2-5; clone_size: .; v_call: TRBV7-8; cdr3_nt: TGTGCCAGCAGCTTACAGGGACAGAAAGAGACCCAGTACTTC; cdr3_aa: CASSLQGQKETQYF
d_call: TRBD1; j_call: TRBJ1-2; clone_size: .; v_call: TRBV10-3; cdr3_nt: TGTGCCATCACAAGGACAGGGGGCGACTATGGCTACACCTTC; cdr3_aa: CAITRTGGDYGYTF
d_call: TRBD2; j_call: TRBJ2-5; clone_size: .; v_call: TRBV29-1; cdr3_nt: TGCAGCGTTGGGGCGGGAGGGGCGGAGACCCAGTACTTC; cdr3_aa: CSVGAGGAETQYF
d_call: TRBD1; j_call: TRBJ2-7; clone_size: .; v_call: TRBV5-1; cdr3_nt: TGCGCCAGCAGCCTCCGGGACAGAGCCGAGCAGTACTTC; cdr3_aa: CASSLRDRAEQYF
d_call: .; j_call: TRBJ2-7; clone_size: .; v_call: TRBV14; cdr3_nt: TGTGCCAGCAGCCAAGTATCAGGGGTGGGCGCCTACGAGCAGTACTTC; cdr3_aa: CASSQVSGVGAYEQYF
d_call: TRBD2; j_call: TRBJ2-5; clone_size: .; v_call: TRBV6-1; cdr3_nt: TGTGCCAGCAGTGAAGTCGTGCGACTAGCGTACGTTTTAGAGACCCAGTACTTC; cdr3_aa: CASSEVVRLAYVLETQYF
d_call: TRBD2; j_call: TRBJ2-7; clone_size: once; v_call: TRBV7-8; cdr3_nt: TGTGCCAGCAGCCCCTGGACTAGCGGGAGATTAGACGAGCAGTACTTC; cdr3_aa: CASSPWTSGRLDEQYF
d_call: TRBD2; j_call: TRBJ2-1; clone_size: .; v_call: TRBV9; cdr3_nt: TGTGCCAGCAGCGTCCTAGCGGGATCCGTCGATGAGCAGTTCTTC; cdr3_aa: CASSVLAGSVDEQFF
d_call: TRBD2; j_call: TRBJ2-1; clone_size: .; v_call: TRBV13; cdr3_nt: TGTGCCAGCAGCTTTGGTAGCGGGAGGAGGTTCAATGAGCAGTTCTTC; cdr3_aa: CASSFGSGRRFNEQFF
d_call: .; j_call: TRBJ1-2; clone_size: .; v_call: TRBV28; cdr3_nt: TGTGCCAGCAGTTTATACCCCCCTACTAGCGGGAACGAGGGCTACACCTTC; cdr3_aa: CASSLYPPTSGNEGYTF
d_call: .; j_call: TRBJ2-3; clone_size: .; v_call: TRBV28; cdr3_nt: TGTGCCAGCAGTTCGGCGGATAGCACAGATACGCAGTATTTT; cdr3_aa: CASSSADSTDTQYF
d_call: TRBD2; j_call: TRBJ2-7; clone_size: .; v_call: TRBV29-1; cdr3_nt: TGCAGCGTTGTGCTAGCGGGTGGATCCTACGAGCAGTACTTC; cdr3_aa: CSVVLAGGSYEQYF
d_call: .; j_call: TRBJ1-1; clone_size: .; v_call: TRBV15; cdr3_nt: TGTGCCACCAGCAGAGGTTCGGGGATAATGAACACTGAAGCTTTCTTT; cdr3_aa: CATSRGSGIMNTEAFF
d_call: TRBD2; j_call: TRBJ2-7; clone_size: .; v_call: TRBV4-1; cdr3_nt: TGCGCCAGCAGCCAAGATGGAGCGGGAGCATACGGCGAGCAGTACTTC; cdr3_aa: CASSQDGAGAYGEQYF
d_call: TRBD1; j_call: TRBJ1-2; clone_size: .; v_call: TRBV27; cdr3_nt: TGTGCCAGCAGCCCTGTTTTATTGTTCCAGGGGGGAACCTATGGCTACACCTTC; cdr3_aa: CASSPVLLFQGGTYGYTF
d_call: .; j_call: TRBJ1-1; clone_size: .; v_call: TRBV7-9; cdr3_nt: TGTGCCAGCAGAATCCAGGGATCCGCTGAAGCTTTCTTT; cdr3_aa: CASRIQGSAEAFF
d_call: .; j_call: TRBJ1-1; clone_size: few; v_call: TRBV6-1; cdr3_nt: TGTGCCAGCACGCTAGTGGGGCAGGGGAGAGCTTTCTTT; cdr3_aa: CASTLVGQGRAFF
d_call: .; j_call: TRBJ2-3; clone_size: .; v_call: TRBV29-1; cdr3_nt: TGCAGCGTTGAAGGGGACACCTCTAGCACAGATACGCAGTATTTT; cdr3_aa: CSVEGDTSSTDTQYF
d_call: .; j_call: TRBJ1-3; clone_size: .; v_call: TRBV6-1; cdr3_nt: TGTGCCAGCAGTGAACCAACCCGCCCGGGGACTGGAAACACCATATATTTT; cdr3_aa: CASSEPTRPGTGNTIYF
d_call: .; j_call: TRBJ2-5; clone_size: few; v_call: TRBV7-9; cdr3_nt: TGTGCCAGCAGCTCTCATCAGGGGATGGTCCAGACCCAGTACTTC; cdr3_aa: CASSSHQGMVQTQYF
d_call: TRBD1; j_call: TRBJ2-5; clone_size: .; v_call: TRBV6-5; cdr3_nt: TGTGCCAGCAGTTACTTAACACAGGGGAAAGAGACCCAGTACTTC; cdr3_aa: CASSYLTQGKETQYF
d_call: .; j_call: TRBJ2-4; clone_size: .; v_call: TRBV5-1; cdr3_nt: TGCGCCAGCAGCTCGGGACTTTCCATAGCCAAAAACATTCAGTACTTC; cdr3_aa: CASSSGLSIAKNIQYF
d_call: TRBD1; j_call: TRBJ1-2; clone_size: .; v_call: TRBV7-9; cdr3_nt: TGTGCCAGCACCCCGCCGAACCCGGGACAGGTCAAAAACTATGGCTACACCTTC; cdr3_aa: CASTPPNPGQVKNYGYTF
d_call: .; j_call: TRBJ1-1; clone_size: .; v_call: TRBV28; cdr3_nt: TGTGCCAGCAGTTTGTACAGGAACACTGAAGCTTTCTTT; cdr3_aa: CASSLYRNTEAFF
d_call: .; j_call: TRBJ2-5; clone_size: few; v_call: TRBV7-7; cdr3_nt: TGTGCTAGCAGCTTAGTCCCTGCGGAACAAGAGACCCAGTACTTC; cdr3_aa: CASSLVPAEQETQYF
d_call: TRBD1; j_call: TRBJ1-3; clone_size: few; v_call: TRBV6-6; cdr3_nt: TGTGCCAGCAGGGCGCCGGGACAGGTATCTGGAAACACCATATATTTT; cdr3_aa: CASRAPGQVSGNTIYF
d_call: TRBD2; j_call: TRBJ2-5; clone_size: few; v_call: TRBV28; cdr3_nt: TGTGCCAGCAGTGCACTAGCGGGAGACCGGGAGACCCAGTACTTC; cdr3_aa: CASSALAGDRETQYF
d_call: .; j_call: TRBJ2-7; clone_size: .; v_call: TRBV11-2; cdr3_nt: TGTGCCAGCAGCTCCGACAGAAGCTACGAGCAGTACTTC; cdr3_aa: CASSSDRSYEQYF
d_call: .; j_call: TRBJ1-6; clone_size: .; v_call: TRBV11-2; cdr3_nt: TGTGCCAGCAGCCCGGGAGGGCAGGGACATAATTCACCCCTCCACTTT; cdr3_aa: CASSPGGQGHNSPLHF
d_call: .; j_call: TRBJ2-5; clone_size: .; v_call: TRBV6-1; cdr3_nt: TGTGCCAGCAGTGAACTAGTTCCCGAGACCCAGTACTTC; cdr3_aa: CASSELVPETQYF